This T cell receptor (beta chain) is from a study of blood T cell repertoires in COVID-19. Deletions cut 3 bases from V and 4 bases from J, with 9 bases between. The CDR3 is 13 residues long. CDR1 and CDR2 from the germline V gene are MNHEY and SMNVEV (reference sequence). Of note for this clone: The same CDR3 arises from other DNA sequences in this sample as well.

Assay used: immunoSEQ multiplex PCR; TCRdb lists only in-frame clones, some missing. Of some 25,000 clones listed, 85% to 95% are singletons. This sequence joins TRBV27 and TRBJ1-2; possibly TRBD1 for D (6 bases). Sequenced material: peripheral blood. This clonotype originated in a human donor in a cohort sampled during active COVID-19. In DNA, the CDR3 is TGTGCCAGCAGTTTGCAAGGGGGCTATGGCTACACCTTC. Amino acid sequence: CASSLQGGYGYTF.